Listed here are 29 T cell receptor beta chains from one sample, sequenced in a study of blood T cell repertoires in COVID-19 (TCRdb year 2020). The library was prepared using the immunoSEQ multiplex PCR assay. Sourced from immuneACCESS, this table was stored by TCRdb with only in-frame sequences that have V and J called. A share of the clones is absent; for the studies checked, an unresolved V gene accounts for under half, and the remainder has no known explanation. This sample lists around 200,000 clones; nearly 90% were detected once. The ten largest clonotypes hold 0.62% of the sample. Sequencing used peripheral blood. These receptor sequences come from a man aged 45-65 years with acute or convalescent COVID-19.

The genes are TRBV28 and TRBJ1-1; the D gene is possibly TRBD1 (5 bases). Germline V lookup: CDR1 MDHEN, CDR2 SYDVKM. This CDR3 spans 15 amino acids. V dropped 7 bases and J dropped 1 base, with 16 bases sitting between them. The CDR3 protein is CASTPGYRWNTEAFF. The CDR3 coding sequence is TGTGCCAGCACTCCCGGGTACAGGTGGAACACTGAAGCTTTCTTT.

This clone was counted a few times. This chain uses TRBV5-1 with TRBJ2-7, with D tentatively TRBD2 (6 bases). Trimming removed 1 base from V and 4 bases from J, with 9 bases in between. The CDR3 is 13 residues long. Germline CDR1 reads SGHRS; CDR2 reads YFSETQ. The CDR3 coding sequence is TGCGCCAGCAGCTTGACTAGCAAGTACGAGCAGTACTTC. Protein: CASSLTSKYEQYF.

This clone has a single count. This sequence joins TRBV10-2 and TRBJ1-6, with 7 bases matching TRBD1. Trimming cost V 7 bases and J 8 bases; bases outside gene matches: 11. This CDR3 spans 15 amino acids. Germline V gene sequence: CDR1 WSHSY, CDR2 SAAADI. The CDR3 loop is CASKKTGNGDSPLHF. The CDR3 bases are TGCGCCAGCAAAAAGACAGGGAATGGCGATTCACCCCTCCACTTT.

The V gene is TRBV6-2 or TRBV6-3, the J gene TRBJ2-3; D uncertain. CDR3 length equals 13 residues. V lost 2 bases, J lost 6 bases, and 9 bases lay in between. In germline, CDR1 is MNHEY, CDR2 SVGEGT. The CDR3: CASSYTLSDTQYF. As DNA, the CDR3 is TGTGCCAGCAGTTACACCCTAAGTGATACGCAGTATTTT.

V usage is TRBV18 and J usage is TRBJ1-6; no reliable D call. CDR1 is KGHSH, CDR2 LQKENI, per germline. There are 15 residues in the CDR3. The germline V and J ends were trimmed by 3 bases and 4 bases, with 10 bases remaining between them. The CDR3 reads CASSPTEWYNSPLHF. The CDR3 DNA reads TGTGCCAGCTCACCCACAGAATGGTATAATTCACCCCTCCACTTT.

V is TRBV5-1 and J is TRBJ2-5; 10 bases agree with TRBD2. The V gene's germline CDR1 is SGHRS and CDR2 YFSETQ. CDR3 length equals 15 residues. Germline trimming cut 3 bases from V and 5 bases from J; bases unmatched to any gene: 7. The CDR3 nucleotides read TGCGCCAGCAGCTGGGCTAGCGGGAGTTTGGAGACCCAGTACTTC. It is translated as CASSWASGSLETQYF.

The gene calls are TRBV6-2 or TRBV6-3 and TRBJ1-5, with a weak D call TRBD1 (5 bases). Trimming took 0 bases from V and 7 from J, leaving 13 bases between them. Germline V lookup: CDR1 MNHEY, CDR2 SVGEGT. The CDR3 spans 15 residues. The CDR3 DNA follows: TGTGCCAGCAGTTACTCGAGACAGATCAGGCAGCCCCAGCATTTT. Translating it yields CASSYSRQIRQPQHF.

This chain joins TRBV14 and TRBJ1-1; 12 positions agree with TRBD1. CDR1 and CDR2 from the germline V gene are SGHDN and FVKESK. V lost 0 bases to trimming and J lost 5 bases; unmatched junction nucleotides: 10. The CDR3 loop spans 18 amino acids. The CDR3 protein is CASSQDPGQGARRTEAFF. The CDR3 DNA follows: TGTGCCAGCAGCCAAGATCCGGGACAGGGGGCGCGAAGGACTGAAGCTTTCTTT.

The chain employs TRBV19 and TRBJ1-1; D uncertain. The CDR3 is 13 amino acids. Germline loops: CDR1 LNHDA, CDR2 SQIVND (reference sequence). Trimming removed 3 bases at V and 0 bases at J, with 5 bases between. CDR3 region: CASSIQVNTEAFF. The CDR3 coding sequence is TGTGCCAGTAGTATCCAGGTGAACACTGAAGCTTTCTTT.

The V gene is TRBV5-4, the J gene TRBJ1-1; the D gene is possibly TRBD1 (5 bases). V was shortened by 2 bases and J by 2 bases, with 10 bases between the two germline ends. The CDR3 has 14 amino acids. Germline CDR1 reads SGHNT; CDR2 reads YYREEE (reference sequence). CDR3 bases: TGTGCCAGCAGCTTTCCAGGGTATAACACTGAAGCTTTCTTT. It translates to CASSFPGYNTEAFF. The variable domain in full, with the rest retrieved from reference TRBV5-4 and TRBJ1-1, is ETGVTQSPTHLIKTRGQQVTLRCSSQSGHNTVSWYQQALGQGPQFIFQYYREEENGRGNFPPRFSGLQFPNYSSELNVNALELDDSALYLCASSFPGYNTEAFFGQGTRLTVV.

The chain joins TRBV6-6 to TRBJ2-5, with 9 bases identical to TRBD1. The CDR3 is 17 residues long. Germline assignment: CDR1 MNHNY and CDR2 SVGAGI (reference sequence). V was clipped by 5 bases and J by 4 bases; unmatched bases: 14. As DNA, the CDR3 is TGTGCCAGCAGTCCAGGACAGGGGACGATGTTTGGAGAGACCCAGTACTTC. Translating gives CASSPGQGTMFGETQYF.

J is TRBJ2-5 and V is TRBV7-2, with a weak D call TRBD2 (6 bases). Germline V CDR1 and CDR2: SGHTA, FQGNSA. The CDR3 is made up of 14 amino acids. Trimming took 3 bases from V and 5 from J, leaving 13 bases between them. The CDR3 sequence is CASSFQGAGETQYF. The DNA of the CDR3 is TGTGCCAGCAGCTTCCAGGGTGCGGGGGAGACCCAGTACTTC.

The chain couples TRBV6-2 or TRBV6-3 to TRBJ1-5, with D perhaps TRBD1 (5 bases). Germline V gene lookup returns CDR1 MNHEY and CDR2 SVGEGT. Deletions cut 6 bases from V and 6 bases from J, with 21 bases between. The CDR3 has 16 residues. CDR3 in DNA: TGTGCCAGCAGCTATGACGGGGGGACCATTCGTCAGCCCCAGCATTTT. Protein sequence: CASSYDGGTIRQPQHF.

This chain links TRBV30 with TRBJ1-4, with D unresolved. The germline V and J ends were trimmed by 0 bases and 5 bases, with 16 bases remaining between them. Germline lookup yields CDR1 GTSNPN and CDR2 SVGIG (reference sequence). The CDR3 loop spans 16 amino acids. The CDR3 bases are TGTGCCTGGAGTGTGCCCTTGGCAGGCCGGAATGAAAAACTGTTTTTT. Amino acid sequence: CAWSVPLAGRNEKLFF.

J is TRBJ1-2 and V is TRBV28; 11 bases match TRBD1. The germline gives CDR1 MDHEN, CDR2 SYDVKM. The CDR3 extends over 15 amino acids. J gave up 4 bases and V 5 bases, and 6 bases lay outside the gene matches. CDR3 protein: CASSPGGTGGYGYTF. CDR3 in DNA: TGTGCCAGCAGTCCAGGAGGGACAGGGGGCTATGGCTACACCTTC.

The chain employs TRBV6-1 and TRBJ2-7, with TRBD1 matching 8 bases. V lost 1 base to trimming and J lost 2 bases; unmatched junction nucleotides: 4. The CDR3 is 15 amino acids. Germline CDR1 MNHNS, CDR2 SASEGT. CDR3 in amino acids: CASSEEGRGPYEQYF. As DNA, the CDR3 is TGTGCCAGCAGTGAAGAGGGCAGGGGGCCCTACGAGCAGTACTTC.

This clone has just a few counts. V and J are TRBV5-1 and TRBJ2-2, with D possibly matching TRBD2 (5 bases). The V end lost 0 bases, the J end lost 6 bases, and 15 bases lay between the germline ends. The CDR3 is 16 amino acids. CDR1 is SGHRS, CDR2 YFSETQ, per germline. The CDR3 spells CASSLASGSGAGELFF. The CDR3 coding sequence is TGCGCCAGCAGCTTGGCATCGGGATCTGGGGCCGGGGAGCTGTTTTTT.

The chain recombines TRBV6-5 with TRBJ1-5, with a possible D match to TRBD1 (5 bases). Germline loops: CDR1 MNHEY, CDR2 SVGAGI. This CDR3 is 14 amino acids long. Between the trimmed V and J ends, which lost 8 bases and 7 bases, there was a span of 18 bases. CDR3 bases: TGTGCCAGCCTGAGATGGGGGGTAGGGCAGCCCCAGCATTTT. It encodes CASLRWGVGQPQHF.

This rearrangement joins TRBV3-1 (or the pseudogene TRBV3-2) to TRBJ2-3; TRBD2 matches 9 bases. V shed 4 bases and J 5 bases; nucleotides not matched to a gene: 7. This CDR3 has 15 residues. Germline V gene sequence: CDR1 LGHDT, CDR2 YNNKEL (reference sequence). The CDR3 DNA sequence: TGTGCCAGCAGCCGAGCGGGAGGAGGCAAAGATACGCAGTATTTT. Translated: CASSRAGGGKDTQYF.

The rearrangement uses TRBV30 and TRBJ2-5; D not certain. Germline-derived CDR1 and CDR2 are GTSNPN and SVGIG (reference sequence). There are 12 residues in the CDR3. The germline V and J ends were trimmed by 2 bases and 6 bases, with 10 bases remaining between them. Here the CDR3 DNA reads TGTGCCTGGAGTACCAGCGAGCAGACCCAGTACTTC. It yields the protein CAWSTSEQTQYF.

V gene TRBV10-3 combines with J gene TRBJ2-2, with D maybe TRBD1 (6 bases). This CDR3 spans 15 amino acids. V was clipped by 7 bases and J by 2 bases, with 14 bases between them. Per the germline V gene, CDR1 is ENHRY and CDR2 is SYGVKD. The CDR3 DNA sequence: TGTGCCATCACTGGGTCCAGGGGCAACACCGGGGAGCTGTTTTTT. Translation: CAITGSRGNTGELFF.

This clone was detected only a few times. The V and J genes are TRBV2 and TRBJ1-2, with no clear D. This CDR3 spans 15 amino acids. In germline, CDR1 is SNHLY, CDR2 FYNNEI. V gave up 3 bases and J gave up 7 bases, with 18 bases separating them. Written as DNA, the CDR3 is TGTGCCAGCAGTGAGAGGAGTCACGTTATCAGTGGCTACACCTTC. This sequence encodes CASSERSHVISGYTF.

This chain links TRBV9 with TRBJ2-1; 7 bases agree with TRBD1. The CDR3 sequence is 15 residues long. After removal of 3 bases from V and 5 bases from J, the junction contained 8 bases not matched to a gene. The germline gives CDR1 SGDLS, CDR2 YYNGEE. The CDR3 DNA is TGTGCCAGCAGCGCGACAGGGATTGTCCACAATGAGCAGTTCTTC. It codes for CASSATGIVHNEQFF.

V and J are TRBV6-5 and TRBJ1-1; a possible D gene is TRBD1 (5 bases). The length of the CDR3 is 16 residues. Trimming cost V 0 bases and J 2 bases, with 13 bases left between them. The germline CDR1 and CDR2 sequences are MNHEY and SVGAGI. The CDR3 loop reads CASSYSRGGVNTEAFF. The CDR3 coding sequence is TGTGCCAGCAGTTACTCTCGGGGGGGGGTAAACACTGAAGCTTTCTTT.

The rearrangement links TRBV6-2 or TRBV6-3 to TRBJ2-1, with 7 bases matching TRBD2. Germline V gene lookup returns CDR1 MNHEY and CDR2 SVGEGT. This CDR3 is built from 14 residues. J lost 7 bases, V lost 2 bases, and 5 bases had no gene match. The CDR3 nucleotides are TGTGCCAGCAGTTACACTAGCGTCGGAAATGAGCAGTTCTTC. Translated, it gives CASSYTSVGNEQFF.

The chain links TRBV5-1 to TRBJ1-3, with D uncertain. The length of the CDR3 is 14 residues. Germline loops: CDR1 SGHRS, CDR2 YFSETQ. Trimming took 0 bases from V and 2 from J, leaving 6 bases between them. CDR3 sequence (DNA): TGCGCCAGCAGCTTGGATACAGCTGGAAACACCATATATTTT. Protein product: CASSLDTAGNTIYF.

The V gene is TRBV19, the J gene TRBJ2-4, with 9 nucleotides matching TRBD1. The CDR3 is made up of 19 amino acids. The trim removed 6 bases at V and 3 bases at J, leaving 18 bases unmatched. Per the germline V gene, CDR1 is LNHDA and CDR2 is SQIVND (reference sequence). The DNA for the CDR3 is TGTGCCAGTAGCATGGGAGGGACCGGGACAGGGAGGGTCAAAAACATTCAGTACTTC. Translation: CASSMGGTGTGRVKNIQYF.

The rearrangement uses TRBV4-2 and TRBJ2-7, with 9 bases fitting TRBD2. The V segment lost 0 bases and the J segment 5 bases; nucleotides outside the gene matches: 5. Germline V CDR1 and CDR2: LGHNA, YNFKEQ. This CDR3 has 15 residues. The CDR3 DNA reads TGTGCCAGCAGCCAAGAGCTAGCGGGAACCCACGAGCAGTACTTC. Encoded protein: CASSQELAGTHEQYF.

J is TRBJ2-5 and V is TRBV11-2; the match to TRBD1 covers 10 bases. CDR3 length: 14 residues. V was clipped by 5 bases and J by 3 bases; unmatched bases: 3. Germline V CDR1 and CDR2: SGHAT, FQNNGV. Written as DNA, the CDR3 is TGTGCCAGCAGCCTGACAGGGGGCGAAGAGACCCAGTACTTC. Translated, it gives CASSLTGGEETQYF.